A selection of T cell receptor beta chains follows, all from one sample in a study of T cells in Graves' hyperthyroidism and ophthalmopathy. TCRdb re-derived calls from the multiplex PCR reads in MiXCR, one entry per CDR3 protein. The repertoire holds around 540,000 distinct CDR3 sequences, with roughly 50% as singletons. The sample taken for sequencing was peripheral blood or thyroid tissue (not recorded which). The receptors were gathered from a woman between 18 and 29 years old with Graves' hyperthyroidism. Both conserved end residues are part of each CDR3. A D gene is named only where the DNA matches it firmly. The size entry is marked missing in some rows and otherwise reads once, few, many or a size class.

clone size,CDR3 length,D gene,V gene,J gene,CDR3 protein,CDR3 DNA
NA,17,TRBD2,TRBV9,TRBJ2-5,CASSAAGTSGKVETQYF,TGTGCCAGCAGCGCCGCCGGGACTAGCGGGAAGGTAGAGACCCAGTACTTC
NA,11,NA,TRBV7-6,TRBJ2-7,CARGNSYEQYF,TGTGCCCGGGGCAACTCCTACGAGCAGTACTTC
NA,16,NA,TRBV10-2,TRBJ1-2,CASSDPDRIGRRGYTF,TGCGCCAGCAGTGACCCTGACAGGATCGGGCGTCGTGGCTACACCTTC
few,13,TRBD2,TRBV5-1,TRBJ2-7,CASSGTSSSEQYF,TGCGCCAGCAGCGGGACTAGCAGTTCCGAGCAGTACTTC
many,14,TRBD1,TRBV20-1,TRBJ1-6,CSAGGTGGNSPLHF,TGCAGTGCTGGCGGGACAGGGGGTAATTCACCCCTCCACTTT
NA,15,TRBD1,TRBV7-3,TRBJ1-1,CASSQTGTGGTEAFF,TGTGCCAGCAGCCAGACCGGGACAGGGGGCACTGAAGCTTTCTTT
NA,14,NA,TRBV20-1,TRBJ2-2,CSARTSQLAGELFF,TGCAGTGCTAGGACATCTCAGCTCGCCGGGGAGCTGTTTTTT
few,15,NA,TRBV2,TRBJ2-7,CASGSQGTGAYEQYF,TGTGCCAGCGGATCCCAGGGTACGGGAGCTTACGAGCAGTACTTC
NA,20,NA,TRBV29-1,TRBJ2-5,CSSARPGTEESTVEGETQYF,TGCAGCTCTGCCCGTCCGGGCACTGAAGAATCGACAGTGGAGGGAGAGACCCAGTACTTC
NA,13,TRBD1,TRBV7-8,TRBJ1-6,CASSTGGVSPLHF,TGTGCCAGCAGCACAGGGGGTGTTTCACCCCTCCACTTT
NA,15,TRBD1,TRBV9,TRBJ1-2,CASSPRTGADYGYTF,TGTGCCAGCAGCCCACGGACAGGGGCTGACTATGGCTACACCTTC
NA,15,TRBD1,TRBV2,TRBJ1-2,CASTNNWGQGGGYTF,TGTGCCAGCACCAACAACTGGGGACAGGGTGGTGGCTACACCTTC
NA,14,TRBD2,TRBV20-1,TRBJ2-7,CSARGLAGIYEQYF,TGCAGTGCTAGAGGACTAGCGGGGATCTACGAGCAGTACTTC
NA,8,NA,TRBV7-9,TRBJ1-5,CASSAQHF,TGTGCCAGTAGTGCCCAGCATTTT
few,12,NA,TRBV7-2,TRBJ2-7,CASSTTQGEQYF,TGTGCCAGCTCAACCACACAGGGCGAGCAGTACTTC
few,16,NA,TRBV12-3/TRBV12-4,TRBJ1-3,CASSRPGLYSGNTIYF,TGTGCCAGCAGTCGTCCGGGCCTCTATTCTGGAAACACCATATATTTT
many,14,NA,TRBV7-2,TRBJ2-2,CASSLFRGTGELFF,TGTGCCAGCAGCTTATTCAGGGGTACCGGGGAGCTGTTTTTT
NA,13,NA,TRBV7-2,TRBJ1-2,CASSSSGSEGYTF,TGTGCCAGCAGCTCATCCGGGTCTGAGGGCTACACCTTC
NA,14,TRBD1,TRBV12-3/TRBV12-4,TRBJ2-7,CASSRWDRENEQYF,TGTGCCAGCAGTAGGTGGGACAGGGAGAACGAGCAGTACTTC
NA,11,NA,TRBV25-1,TRBJ1-1,CARDGVTEAFF,TGTGCTAGAGATGGGGTGACTGAAGCTTTCTTT
NA,15,NA,TRBV5-4,TRBJ1-5,CASSLGGYSNQPQHF,TGTGCCAGCAGCTTGGGTGGTTATAGCAATCAGCCCCAGCATTTT
once,15,TRBD1,TRBV2,TRBJ1-4,CASSDWDRGGEKLFF,TGTGCCAGCAGTGATTGGGACAGGGGGGGAGAAAAACTGTTTTTT
NA,16,TRBD2,TRBV7-2,TRBJ2-1,CASSLGGLAGLNEQFF,TGTGCCAGCAGCTTAGGGGGACTAGCGGGGCTCAATGAGCAGTTCTTC
NA,16,NA,TRBV7-1,TRBJ2-5,CASSSSYEANEETQYF,TGTGCCAGCAGCTCCTCCTACGAAGCGAATGAAGAGACCCAGTACTTC
NA,14,NA,TRBV5-1,TRBJ2-2,CASEGDQGTGELFF,TGCGCCAGCGAAGGGGACCAGGGCACCGGGGAGCTGTTTTTT
few,16,TRBD2,TRBV7-6,TRBJ2-7,CASSYSTAGDAHEQYF,TGTGCCAGCAGTTACTCGACAGCGGGAGATGCCCACGAGCAGTACTTC
many,13,TRBD1,TRBV15,TRBJ2-7,CATSTDRGYEQYF,TGTGCCACCAGTACCGACAGGGGCTACGAGCAGTACTTC
few,14,NA,TRBV7-9,TRBJ1-1,CASSLRGSIPEAFF,TGTGCCAGCAGCTTAAGGGGCAGTATCCCTGAAGCTTTCTTT
NA,15,NA,TRBV19,TRBJ1-3,CASSIVAGRSGAIYF,TGTGCCAGTAGTATAGTTGCAGGAAGATCTGGGGCCATATATTTT
few,15,NA,TRBV4-3,TRBJ1-6,CASSQGSGAGSPLHF,TGCGCCAGCAGCCAAGGGTCCGGGGCCGGTTCACCCCTCCACTTT